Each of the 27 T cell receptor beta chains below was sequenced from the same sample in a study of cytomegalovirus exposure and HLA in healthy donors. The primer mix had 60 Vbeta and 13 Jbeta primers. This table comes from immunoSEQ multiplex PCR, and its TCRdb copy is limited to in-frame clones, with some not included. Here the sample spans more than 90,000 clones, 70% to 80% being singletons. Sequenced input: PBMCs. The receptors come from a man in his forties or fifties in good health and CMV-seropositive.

The CDR3 sequence is CASSQSRREYEQYF. The DNA for the CDR3 is TGTGCCAGCAGCCAATCGAGGCGGGAGTACGAGCAGTACTTC. The rearrangement uses TRBV4-2 and TRBJ2-7; 7 bases map to TRBD2. CDR3 length: 14 amino acids. V trimming: 2 bases; J trimming: 4 bases; junction bases outside the gene matches: 5. Germline CDR1 reads LGHNA; CDR2 reads YNFKEQ.

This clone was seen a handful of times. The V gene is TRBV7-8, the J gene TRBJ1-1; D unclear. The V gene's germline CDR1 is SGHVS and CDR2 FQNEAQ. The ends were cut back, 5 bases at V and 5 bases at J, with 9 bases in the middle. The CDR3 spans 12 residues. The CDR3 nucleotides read TGTGCCAGCAGCCACTCGGGGACTGAAGCTTTCTTT. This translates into CASSHSGTEAFF.

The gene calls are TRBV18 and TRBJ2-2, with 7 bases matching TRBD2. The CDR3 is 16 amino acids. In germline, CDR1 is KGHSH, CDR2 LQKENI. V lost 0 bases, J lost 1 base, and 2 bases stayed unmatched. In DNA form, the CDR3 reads TGTGCCAGCTCACCACCGGCTAGCGGGAACACCGGGGAGCTGTTTTTT. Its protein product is CASSPPASGNTGELFF.

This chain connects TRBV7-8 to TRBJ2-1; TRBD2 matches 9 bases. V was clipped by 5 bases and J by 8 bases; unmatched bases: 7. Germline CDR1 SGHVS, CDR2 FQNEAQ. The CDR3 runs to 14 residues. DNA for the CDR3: TGTGCCAGCAGCCAATATAGCGGGAGAGATGAGCAGTTCTTC. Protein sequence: CASSQYSGRDEQFF.

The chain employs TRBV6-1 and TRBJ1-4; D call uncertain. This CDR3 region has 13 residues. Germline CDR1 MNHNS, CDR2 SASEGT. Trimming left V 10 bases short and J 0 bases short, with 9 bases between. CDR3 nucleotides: TGTGCCAAAGTGACTTCAACTAATGAAAAACTGTTTTTT. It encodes CAKVTSTNEKLFF.

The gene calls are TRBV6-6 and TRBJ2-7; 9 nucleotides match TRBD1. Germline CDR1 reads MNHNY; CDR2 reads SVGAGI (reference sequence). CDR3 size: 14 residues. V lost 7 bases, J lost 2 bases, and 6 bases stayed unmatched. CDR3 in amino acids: CASNLGQGPYEQYF. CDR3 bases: TGTGCCAGCAATTTGGGACAGGGCCCCTACGAGCAGTACTTC.

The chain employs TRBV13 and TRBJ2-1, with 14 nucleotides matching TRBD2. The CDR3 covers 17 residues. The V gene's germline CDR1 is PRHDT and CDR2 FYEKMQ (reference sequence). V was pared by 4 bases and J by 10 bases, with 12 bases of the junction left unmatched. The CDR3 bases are TGTGCCAGCAGCTACCGGACTAGCGGGGGGCCTCGTGGGGAGCAGTTCTTC. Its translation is CASSYRTSGGPRGEQFF.

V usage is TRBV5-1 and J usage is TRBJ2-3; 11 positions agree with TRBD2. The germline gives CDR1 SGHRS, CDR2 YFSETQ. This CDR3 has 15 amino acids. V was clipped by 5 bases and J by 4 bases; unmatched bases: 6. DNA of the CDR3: TGCGCCAGCAGTTCCGGGACTAGCGGCCCAGATACGCAGTATTTT. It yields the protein CASSSGTSGPDTQYF.

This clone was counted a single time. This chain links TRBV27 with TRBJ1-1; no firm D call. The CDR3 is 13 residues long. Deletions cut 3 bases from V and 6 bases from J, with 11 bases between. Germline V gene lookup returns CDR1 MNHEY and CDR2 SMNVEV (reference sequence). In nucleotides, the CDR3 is TGTGCCAGCAGTTTCCTCAGCGGTTCTGAAGCTTTCTTT. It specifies CASSFLSGSEAFF.

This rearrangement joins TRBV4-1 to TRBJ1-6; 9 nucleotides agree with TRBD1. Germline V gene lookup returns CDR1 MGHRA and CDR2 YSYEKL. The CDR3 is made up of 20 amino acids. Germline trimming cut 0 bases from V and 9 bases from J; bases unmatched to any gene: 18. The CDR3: CASSQEVLGTGLVGGSPLHF. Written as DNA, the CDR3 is TGCGCCAGCAGCCAAGAGGTGCTCGGGACAGGGTTAGTAGGGGGTTCACCCCTCCACTTT.

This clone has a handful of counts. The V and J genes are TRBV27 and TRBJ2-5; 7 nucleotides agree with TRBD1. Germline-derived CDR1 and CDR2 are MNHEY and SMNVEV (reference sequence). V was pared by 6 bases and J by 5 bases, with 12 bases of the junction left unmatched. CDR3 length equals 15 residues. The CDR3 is CASSMGQPGMETQYF. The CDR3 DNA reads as TGTGCCAGCAGCATGGGACAGCCGGGGATGGAGACCCAGTACTTC.

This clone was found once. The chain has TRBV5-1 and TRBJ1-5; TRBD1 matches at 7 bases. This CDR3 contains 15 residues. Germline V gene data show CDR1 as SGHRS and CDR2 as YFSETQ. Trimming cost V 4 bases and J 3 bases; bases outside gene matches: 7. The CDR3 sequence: CASSQEGGTNQPQHF. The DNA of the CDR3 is TGCGCCAGCAGCCAGGAAGGGGGCACCAATCAGCCCCAGCATTTT.

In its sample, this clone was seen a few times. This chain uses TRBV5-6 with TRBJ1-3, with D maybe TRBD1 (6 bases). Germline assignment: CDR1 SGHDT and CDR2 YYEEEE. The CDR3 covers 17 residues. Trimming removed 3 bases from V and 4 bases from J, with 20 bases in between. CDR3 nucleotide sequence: TGTGCCAGCAGCTCGCGGACAGTAAGACTTCTCGGAAACACCATATATTTT. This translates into CASSSRTVRLLGNTIYF. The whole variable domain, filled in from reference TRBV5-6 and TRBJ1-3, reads DAGVTQSPTHLIKTRGQQVTLRCSPKSGHDTVSWYQQALGQGPQFIFQYYEEEERQRGNFPDRFSGHQFPNYSSELNVNALLLGDSALYLCASSSRTVRLLGNTIYFGEGSWLTVV.

The CDR3 is CAWSPKGLADNEQFF. As DNA, the CDR3 is TGTGCCTGGAGCCCAAAGGGACTAGCGGACAATGAGCAGTTCTTC. The J gene is TRBJ2-1, the V gene TRBV30; the match to TRBD2 covers 11 bases. V trimming: 3 bases; J trimming: 5 bases; junction bases outside the gene matches: 6. The CDR3 runs to 15 residues. Germline V gene lookup returns CDR1 GTSNPN and CDR2 SVGIG (reference sequence).

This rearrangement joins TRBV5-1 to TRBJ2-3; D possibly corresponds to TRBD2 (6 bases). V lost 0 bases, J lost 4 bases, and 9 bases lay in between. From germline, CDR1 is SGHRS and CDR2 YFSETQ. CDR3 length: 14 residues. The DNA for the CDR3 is TGCGCCAGCAGCTTGGGGGGGGTACCAGATACGCAGTATTTT. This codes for CASSLGGVPDTQYF.

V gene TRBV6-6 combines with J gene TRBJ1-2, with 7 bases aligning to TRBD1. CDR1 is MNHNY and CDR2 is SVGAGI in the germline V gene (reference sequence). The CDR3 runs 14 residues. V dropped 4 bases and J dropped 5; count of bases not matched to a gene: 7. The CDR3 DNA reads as TGTGCCAGCAGTTCCGAGGGGGCGAGATATGGCTACACCTTC. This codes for CASSSEGARYGYTF.

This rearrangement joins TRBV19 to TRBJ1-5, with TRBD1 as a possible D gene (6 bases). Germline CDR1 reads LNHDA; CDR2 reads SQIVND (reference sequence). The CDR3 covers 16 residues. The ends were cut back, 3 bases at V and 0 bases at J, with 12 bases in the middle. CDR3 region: CASSIWGGTSNQPQHF. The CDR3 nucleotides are TGTGCCAGTAGTATCTGGGGGGGCACTAGCAATCAGCCCCAGCATTTT.

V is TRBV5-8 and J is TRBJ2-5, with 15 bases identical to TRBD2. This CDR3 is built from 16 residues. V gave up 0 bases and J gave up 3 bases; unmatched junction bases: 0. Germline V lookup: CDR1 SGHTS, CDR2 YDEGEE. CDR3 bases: TGTGCCAGCAGCTTGGGGACTAGCGGGAGGGAAGAGACCCAGTACTTC. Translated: CASSLGTSGREETQYF.

CDR3 sequence: CASSLGQAVEAFF. DNA for the CDR3: TGCGCCAGCAGCTTGGGGCAGGCAGTAGAAGCTTTCTTT. The chain combines TRBV5-1 with TRBJ1-1; D gene uncertain. The CDR3 has 13 residues. Germline assignment: CDR1 SGHRS and CDR2 YFSETQ. V was cut by 0 bases and J by 8 bases, with 11 bases left in between.

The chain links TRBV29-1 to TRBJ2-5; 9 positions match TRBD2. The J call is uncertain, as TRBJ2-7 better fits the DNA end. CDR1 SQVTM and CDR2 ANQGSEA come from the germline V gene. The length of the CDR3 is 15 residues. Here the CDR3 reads CSVGIPGLASYEQYF. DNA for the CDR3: TGCAGCGTCGGCATCCCGGGACTAGCTTCCTACGAGCAGTACTTC.

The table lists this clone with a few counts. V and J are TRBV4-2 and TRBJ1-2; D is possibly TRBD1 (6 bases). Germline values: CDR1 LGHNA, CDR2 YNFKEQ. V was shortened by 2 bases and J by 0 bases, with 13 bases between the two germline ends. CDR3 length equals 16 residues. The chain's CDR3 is CASSQRGGASNYGYTF. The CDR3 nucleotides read TGTGCCAGCAGCCAAAGGGGGGGGGCCTCTAACTATGGCTACACCTTC.

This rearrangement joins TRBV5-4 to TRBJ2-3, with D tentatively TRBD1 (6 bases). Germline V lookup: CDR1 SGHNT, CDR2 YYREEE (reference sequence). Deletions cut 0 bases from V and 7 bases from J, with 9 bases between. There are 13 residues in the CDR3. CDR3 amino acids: CASSLAGDHTQYF. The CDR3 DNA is TGTGCCAGCAGCTTGGCAGGGGACCATACGCAGTATTTT.

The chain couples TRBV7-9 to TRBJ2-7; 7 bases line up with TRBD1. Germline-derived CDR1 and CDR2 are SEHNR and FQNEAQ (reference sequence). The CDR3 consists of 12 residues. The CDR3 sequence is CSTSDRSYEQYF. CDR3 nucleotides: TGTTCCACCTCGGACAGGTCCTACGAGCAGTACTTC.

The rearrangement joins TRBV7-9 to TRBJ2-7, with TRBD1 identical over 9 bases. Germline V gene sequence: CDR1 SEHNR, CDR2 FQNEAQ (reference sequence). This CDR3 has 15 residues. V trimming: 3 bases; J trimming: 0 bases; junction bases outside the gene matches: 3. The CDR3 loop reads CASSLGQGDSYEQYF. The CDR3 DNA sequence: TGTGCCAGCAGCTTGGGACAGGGCGACTCCTACGAGCAGTACTTC.

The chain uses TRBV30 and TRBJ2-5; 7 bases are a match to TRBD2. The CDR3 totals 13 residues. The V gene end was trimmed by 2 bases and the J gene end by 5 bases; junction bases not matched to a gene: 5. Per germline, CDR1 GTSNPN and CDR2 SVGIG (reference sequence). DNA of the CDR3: TGTGCCTGGAGTCGGGCGGGAGTGGAGACCCAGTACTTC. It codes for CAWSRAGVETQYF.

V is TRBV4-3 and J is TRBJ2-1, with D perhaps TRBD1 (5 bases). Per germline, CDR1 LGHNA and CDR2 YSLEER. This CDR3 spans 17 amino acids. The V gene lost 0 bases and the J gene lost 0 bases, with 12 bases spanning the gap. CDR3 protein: CASSQEAGPSSYNEQFF. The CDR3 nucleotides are TGCGCCAGCAGCCAAGAAGCAGGGCCAAGCTCCTACAATGAGCAGTTCTTC.

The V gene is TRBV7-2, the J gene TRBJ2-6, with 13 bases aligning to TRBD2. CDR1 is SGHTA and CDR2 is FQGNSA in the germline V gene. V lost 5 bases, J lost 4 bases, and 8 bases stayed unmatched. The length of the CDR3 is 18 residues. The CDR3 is CASSGGLAGLGGANVLTF. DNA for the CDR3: TGTGCCAGCAGCGGGGGACTAGCGGGGTTGGGAGGGGCCAACGTCCTGACTTTC.